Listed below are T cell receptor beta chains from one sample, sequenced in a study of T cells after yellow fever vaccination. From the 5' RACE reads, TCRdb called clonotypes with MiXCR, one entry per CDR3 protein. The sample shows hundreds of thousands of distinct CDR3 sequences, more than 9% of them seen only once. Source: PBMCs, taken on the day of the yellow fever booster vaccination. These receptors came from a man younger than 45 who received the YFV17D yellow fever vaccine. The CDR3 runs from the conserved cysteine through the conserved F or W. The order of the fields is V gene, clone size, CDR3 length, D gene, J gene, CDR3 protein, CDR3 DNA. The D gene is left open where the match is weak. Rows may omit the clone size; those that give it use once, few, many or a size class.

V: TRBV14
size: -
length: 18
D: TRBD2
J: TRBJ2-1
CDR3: CASRQTPKVSGRTNEQFF
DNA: TGTGCCAGCAGACAAACCCCCAAGGTGAGCGGGAGGACCAATGAGCAGTTCTTC

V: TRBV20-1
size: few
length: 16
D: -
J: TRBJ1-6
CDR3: CSARDPSWGESSPLHF
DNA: TGCAGTGCTAGGGACCCCTCGTGGGGCGAGAGCTCACCCCTCCACTTT

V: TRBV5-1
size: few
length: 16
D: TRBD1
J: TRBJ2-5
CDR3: CASSLVVTGGQETQYF
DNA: TGCGCCAGCAGCTTGGTAGTGACAGGGGGTCAAGAGACCCAGTACTTC

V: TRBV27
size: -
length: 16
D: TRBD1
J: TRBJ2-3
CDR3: CASKPDRGTMADTQYF
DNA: TGTGCCAGCAAACCGGACAGGGGGACGATGGCAGATACGCAGTATTTT

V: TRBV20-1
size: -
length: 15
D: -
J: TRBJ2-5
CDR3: CSAHRTPGQSGTQYF
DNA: TGCAGTGCTCATAGGACACCGGGACAATCGGGGACCCAGTACTTC

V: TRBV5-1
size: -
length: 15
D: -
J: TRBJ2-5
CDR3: CASSLAGTVSETQYF
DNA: TGCGCCAGCAGCTTGGCCGGGACGGTCTCAGAGACCCAGTACTTC

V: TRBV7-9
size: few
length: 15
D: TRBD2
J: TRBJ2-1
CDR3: CASSHSGSVADEQFF
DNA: TGTGCCAGCAGCCATAGCGGGAGCGTGGCCGATGAGCAGTTCTTC

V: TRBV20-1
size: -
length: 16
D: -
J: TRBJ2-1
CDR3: CSARDDGAGGHNEQFF
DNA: TGCAGTGCTAGAGATGATGGGGCAGGGGGGCACAATGAGCAGTTCTTC

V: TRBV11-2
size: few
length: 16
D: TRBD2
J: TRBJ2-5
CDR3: CAASRGFVAGRETQYF
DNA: TGTGCGGCCTCCAGAGGATTCGTAGCGGGAAGGGAGACCCAGTACTTC

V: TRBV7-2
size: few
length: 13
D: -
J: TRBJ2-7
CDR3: CASSLTNGDEQYF
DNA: TGTGCCAGCAGCTTGACGAACGGGGATGAGCAGTACTTC

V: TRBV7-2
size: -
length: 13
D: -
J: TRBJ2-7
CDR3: CASSAGAVSEQYF
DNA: TGTGCCAGCAGCGCAGGGGCCGTGAGCGAGCAGTACTTC

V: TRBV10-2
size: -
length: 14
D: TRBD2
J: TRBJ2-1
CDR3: CASSETSGWWEQFF
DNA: TGCGCCAGCAGTGAAACTAGCGGGTGGTGGGAGCAGTTCTTC

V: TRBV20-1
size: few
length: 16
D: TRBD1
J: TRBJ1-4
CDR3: CSVAGTGPGVDEKLFF
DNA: TGCAGTGTCGCCGGGACAGGTCCCGGGGTGGATGAAAAACTGTTTTTT

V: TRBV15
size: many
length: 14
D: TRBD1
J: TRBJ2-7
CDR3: CATSRGTGKGEQYF
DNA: TGTGCCACCAGCAGAGGGACAGGGAAGGGTGAGCAGTACTTC

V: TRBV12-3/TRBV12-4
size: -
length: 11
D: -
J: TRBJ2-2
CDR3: CAYRSAGELFF
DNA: TGTGCCTACCGCAGTGCCGGGGAGCTGTTTTTT

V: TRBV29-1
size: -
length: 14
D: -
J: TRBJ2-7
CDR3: CSVLGDGRSYEQYF
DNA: TGCAGCGTCCTCGGTGACGGCCGATCCTACGAGCAGTACTTC

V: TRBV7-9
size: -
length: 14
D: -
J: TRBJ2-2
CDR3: CASSLELDTGELFF
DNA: TGTGCCAGCAGCTTAGAGTTGGACACCGGGGAGCTGTTTTTT

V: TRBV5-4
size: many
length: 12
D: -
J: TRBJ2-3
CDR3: CASSLDWNTQYF
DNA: TGTGCCAGCAGCTTAGACTGGAATACGCAGTATTTT

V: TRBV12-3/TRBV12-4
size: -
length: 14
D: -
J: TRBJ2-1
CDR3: CASVFGGARDEQFF
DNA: TGTGCCAGCGTGTTTGGTGGGGCAAGGGATGAGCAGTTCTTC

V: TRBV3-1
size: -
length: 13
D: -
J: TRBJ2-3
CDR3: CASSQDRLVTQYF
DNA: TGTGCCAGCAGCCAAGATCGGCTGGTTACGCAGTATTTT

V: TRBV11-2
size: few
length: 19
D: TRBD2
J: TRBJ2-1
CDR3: CASSLGNRAVTSAYNEQFF
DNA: TGTGCCAGCAGCCTAGGTAATAGGGCTGTGACTAGCGCCTACAATGAGCAGTTCTTC

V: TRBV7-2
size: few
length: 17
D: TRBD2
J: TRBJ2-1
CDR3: CASSLVGRLAGGDEQFF
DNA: TGTGCCAGCAGCTTAGTAGGCCGGCTAGCGGGAGGCGATGAGCAGTTCTTC

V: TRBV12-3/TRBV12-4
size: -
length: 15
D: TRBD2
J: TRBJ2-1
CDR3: CASSFNLAGVNEQFF
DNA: TGTGCCAGCAGTTTTAATCTAGCGGGAGTAAATGAGCAGTTCTTC

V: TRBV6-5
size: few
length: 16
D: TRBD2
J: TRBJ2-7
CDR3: CASSYSAGGRDYEQYF
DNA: TGTGCCAGCAGTTACTCTGCGGGAGGACGAGACTACGAGCAGTACTTT

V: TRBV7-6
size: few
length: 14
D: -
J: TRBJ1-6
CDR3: CASQGGARNSPLHF
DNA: TGTGCCAGCCAAGGCGGCGCTAGGAATTCACCCCTCCACTTT

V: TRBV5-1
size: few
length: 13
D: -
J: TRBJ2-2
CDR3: CASSFQRTGELFF
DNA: TGCGCCAGCAGCTTTCAGCGAACCGGGGAGCTGTTTTTT

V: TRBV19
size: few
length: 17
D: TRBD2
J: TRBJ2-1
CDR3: CASSIGALAGSYNEQFF
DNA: TGTGCCAGTAGTATAGGTGCACTAGCGGGCTCCTACAATGAGCAGTTCTTC

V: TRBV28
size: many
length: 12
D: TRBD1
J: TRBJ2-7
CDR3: CASSHRGREQYF
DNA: TGTGCCAGCAGTCATAGGGGGCGGGAGCAGTACTTC

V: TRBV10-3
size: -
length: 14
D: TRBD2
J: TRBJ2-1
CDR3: CAIKAGDSYNEQFF
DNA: TGTGCCATTAAAGCGGGGGACTCCTACAATGAGCAGTTCTTC

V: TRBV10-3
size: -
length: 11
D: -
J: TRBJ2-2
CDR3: CAMGDTGELFF
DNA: TGTGCCATGGGGGACACCGGGGAGCTGTTTTTT

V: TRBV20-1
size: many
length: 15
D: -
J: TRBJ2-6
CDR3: CSARDSRAGANVLTF
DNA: TGCAGTGCTAGAGATAGCAGGGCTGGGGCCAACGTCCTGACTTTC

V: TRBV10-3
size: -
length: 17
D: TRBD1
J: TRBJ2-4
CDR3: CAISETDRGPVKNIQYF
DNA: TGTGCCATCAGTGAGACCGACAGGGGGCCTGTCAAAAACATTCAGTACTTC

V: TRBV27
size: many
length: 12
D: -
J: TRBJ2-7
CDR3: CATGLSSYEQYF
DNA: TGTGCCACTGGGCTCAGCTCCTACGAGCAGTACTTC

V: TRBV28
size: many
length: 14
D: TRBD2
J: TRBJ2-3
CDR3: CASSLSLAADTQYF
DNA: TGTGCCAGCAGTTTAAGTCTAGCGGCAGATACGCAGTATTTT

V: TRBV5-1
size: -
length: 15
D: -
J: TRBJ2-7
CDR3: CASSLEWDTSYEQYF
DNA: TGCGCCAGCAGCTTGGAGTGGGATACCTCCTACGAGCAGTACTTC

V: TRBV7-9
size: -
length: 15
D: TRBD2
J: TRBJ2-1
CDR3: CASSPHSGLANEQFF
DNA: TGTGCCAGCAGCCCCCATTCGGGACTAGCCAATGAGCAGTTCTTC

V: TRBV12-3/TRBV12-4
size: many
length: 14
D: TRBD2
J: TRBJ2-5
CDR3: CASSSSGPQETQYF
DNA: TGTGCCAGCAGTTCTAGCGGGCCTCAAGAGACCCAGTACTTC

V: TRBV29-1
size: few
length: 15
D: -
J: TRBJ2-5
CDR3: CSVRPGVSDQETQYF
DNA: TGCAGCGTCCGCCCGGGTGTAAGTGACCAAGAGACCCAGTACTTC

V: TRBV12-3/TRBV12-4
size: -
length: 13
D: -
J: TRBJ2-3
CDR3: CASSSGITDTQYF
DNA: TGTGCCAGCAGCTCGGGGATCACAGATACGCAGTATTTT

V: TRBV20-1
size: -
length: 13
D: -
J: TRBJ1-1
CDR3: CSPKQAGDTEAFF
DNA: TGCAGTCCGAAACAGGCGGGGGACACTGAAGCTTTCTTT

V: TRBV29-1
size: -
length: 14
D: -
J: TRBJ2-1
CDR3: CSVVPPGAGNEQFF
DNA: TGCAGCGTTGTCCCCCCCGGAGCGGGCAATGAGCAGTTCTTC

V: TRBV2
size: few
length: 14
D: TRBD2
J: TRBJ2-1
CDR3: CASTAGGTSGRCLF
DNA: TGTGCCAGCACCGCGGGCGGGACTAGCGGGAGATGTCTCTTC

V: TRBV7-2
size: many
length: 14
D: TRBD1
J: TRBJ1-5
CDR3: CASSLTGGGQPQHF
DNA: TGTGCCAGCAGCTTAACAGGGGGCGGGCAGCCCCAGCATTTT

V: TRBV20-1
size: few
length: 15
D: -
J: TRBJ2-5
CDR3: CSADDRGGDQETQYF
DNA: TGCAGTGCTGATGACAGGGGAGGGGACCAAGAGACCCAGTACTTC

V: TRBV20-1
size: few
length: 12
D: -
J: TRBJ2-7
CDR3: CSAFSEGGEQYF
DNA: TGCAGTGCGTTCAGCGAGGGGGGCGAGCAGTACTTC

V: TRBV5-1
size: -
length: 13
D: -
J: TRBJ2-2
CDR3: CASSLRVSGELFF
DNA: TGCGCCAGCAGCCTCAGGGTGAGCGGGGAGCTGTTTTTT

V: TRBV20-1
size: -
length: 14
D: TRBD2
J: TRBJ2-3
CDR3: CSAAGGASTDTQYF
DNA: TGCAGTGCGGCGGGGGGCGCTAGCACAGATACGCAGTATTTT

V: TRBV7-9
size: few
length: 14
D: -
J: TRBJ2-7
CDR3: CASSRDTKLYEQYF
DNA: TGTGCCAGCAGCCGGGACACGAAATTGTACGAGCAGTACTTC

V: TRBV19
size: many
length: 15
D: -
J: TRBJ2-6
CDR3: CASSFDNSGANVLTF
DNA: TGTGCCAGTAGCTTCGACAACTCTGGGGCCAACGTCCTGACTTTC